This T cell receptor (beta chain) was sequenced during a study of cytomegalovirus exposure and HLA in healthy donors. The CDR3 has 15 amino acids. Germline CDR1 reads MNHNS; CDR2 reads SASEGT. With V trimmed by 4 bases and J by 8 bases, 9 bases remained unmatched. This clone came up a few times. 13 Jbeta primers and 60 Vbeta primers were used for the PCR. Sequencing used immunoSEQ multiplex PCR; TCRdb keeps in-frame clones, though not all of them. The sample comprises over 100,000 clones, over 9.5% of which are singletons, and 5.8% rests with the top ten. V and J are TRBV6-1 and TRBJ2-3, with 10 bases lining up with TRBD2. Sample: PBMCs. The source is a man aged 35 to 55 in good health and CMV-seropositive. The DNA of the CDR3 is TGTGCCAGCAGTGCCGGGACTAGCGCACCTGGTACGCAGTATTTT. Its translation is CASSAGTSAPGTQYF.